This TCR beta chain was retrieved from a study of T-cell memory formation after mild COVID-19. Findings of the study overall: Cross-reactive memory apparently joined, as some responding clones appeared in pre-infection memory. CD4+ clones that contracted lay mainly in CM and EM; CD8+ ones lay in EMRA.

Amplification by 5'RACE using constant-segment primers produced TCR alpha and TCR beta cDNA libraries that carried sample barcodes and UMIs. TCRdb reprocessed the 5' RACE reads via MiXCR and lists one record per CDR3 protein. The data contain 80,000 to 90,000 distinct CDR3 sequences, around 27% of them singletons. Germline CDR1 reads SGHNT; CDR2 reads YYREEE (reference sequence). Trimming took 0 bases from V and 0 from J, leaving 20 bases between them. CDR3 length equals 19 residues. Details on this clonotype: The antigen remains unidentified.

The TCR originated in a man in his late teens or twenties who had mild COVID-19 (a few samples of this study predate the infection). Cell type and time point are not known. The sample taken for sequencing was PBMCs or a T cell subset sorted from them (not recorded which). The rearrangement uses TRBV5-4 and TRBJ2-3; D may correspond to TRBD1 or TRBD2 (5 bases each). CDR3 sequence (DNA): TGTGCCAGCAGCTTGGCCGGGTTAGGGACGATCACTAGCACAGATACGCAGTATTTT. Translating gives CASSLAGLGTITSTDTQYF.